This TCR beta chain is drawn from a study of T cells after yellow fever vaccination. As for the study in general: For low cell numbers, libraries were made with SMART-Seq v4 Ultra Low Input. Study-level findings and limits: FACS-sorted repertoires could contain abundant clonotypes contaminating from the bulk population.

The germline V gene has CDR1 LNHDA and CDR2 SQIVND (reference sequence). The germline V and J ends were trimmed by 5 bases and 6 bases, with 9 bases remaining between them. The CDR3 has 12 residues. TCRdb analysed the 5' RACE reads with MiXCR anew, one entry per CDR3 protein. The sample gives roughly 500,000 distinct CDR3 sequences, 19% of which show up once; more than 13% is in the top ten. As for this clonotype: Its matching antigen is unknown.

This material consisted of PBMCs, taken 15 days after the yellow fever booster vaccination. The TCR originated in a man aged 25 to 40 who received the YFV17D yellow fever vaccine. J is TRBJ2-3 and V is TRBV19; TRBD1 might be the D (5 bases). CDR3 region: CASSGAMDTQYF. CDR3 DNA: TGTGCCAGTAGTGGGGCCATGGATACGCAGTATTTT.